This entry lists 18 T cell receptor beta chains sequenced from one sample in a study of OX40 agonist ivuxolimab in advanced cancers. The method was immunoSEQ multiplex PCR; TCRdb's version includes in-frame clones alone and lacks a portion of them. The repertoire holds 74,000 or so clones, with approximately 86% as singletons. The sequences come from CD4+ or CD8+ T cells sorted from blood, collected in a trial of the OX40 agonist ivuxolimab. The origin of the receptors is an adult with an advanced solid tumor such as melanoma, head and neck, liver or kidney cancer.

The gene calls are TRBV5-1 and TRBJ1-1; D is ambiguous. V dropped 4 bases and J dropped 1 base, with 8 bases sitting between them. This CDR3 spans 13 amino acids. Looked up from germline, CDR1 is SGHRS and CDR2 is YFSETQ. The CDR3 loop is CASSPTENTEAFF. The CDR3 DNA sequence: TGCGCCAGCAGCCCGACGGAGAACACTGAAGCTTTCTTT.

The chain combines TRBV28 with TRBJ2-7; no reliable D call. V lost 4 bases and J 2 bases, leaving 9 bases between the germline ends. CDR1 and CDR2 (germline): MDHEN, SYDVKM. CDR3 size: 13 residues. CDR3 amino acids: CASSSDHPYEQYF. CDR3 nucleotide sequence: TGTGCCAGCAGTTCGGACCACCCCTACGAGCAGTACTTC.

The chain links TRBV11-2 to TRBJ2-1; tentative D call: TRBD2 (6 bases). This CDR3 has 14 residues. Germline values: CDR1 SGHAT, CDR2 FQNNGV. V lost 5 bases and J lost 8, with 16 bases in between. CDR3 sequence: CASSPRLGSDEQFF. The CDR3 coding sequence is TGTGCCAGCAGCCCGCGACTAGGGAGCGATGAGCAGTTCTTC. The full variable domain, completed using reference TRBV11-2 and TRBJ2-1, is EAGVAQSPRYKIIEKRQSVAFWCNPISGHATLYWYQQILGQGPKLLIQFQNNGVVDDSQLPKDRFSAERLKGVDSTLKIQPAKLEDSAVYLCASSPRLGSDEQFFGPGTRLTVL.

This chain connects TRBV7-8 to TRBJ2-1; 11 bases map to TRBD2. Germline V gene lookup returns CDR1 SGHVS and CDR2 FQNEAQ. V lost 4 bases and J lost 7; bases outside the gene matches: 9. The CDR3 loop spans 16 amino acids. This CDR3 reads CASSSISGGEGNEQFF. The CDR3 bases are TGTGCCAGCAGCTCTATTAGCGGGGGGGAGGGTAATGAGCAGTTCTTC.

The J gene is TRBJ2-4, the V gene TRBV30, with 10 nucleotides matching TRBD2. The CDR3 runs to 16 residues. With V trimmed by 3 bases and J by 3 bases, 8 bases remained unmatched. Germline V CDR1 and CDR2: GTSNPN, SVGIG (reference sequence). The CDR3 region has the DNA TGTGCCTGGAGGACTAGCGGGTCCGGAGGCAAAAACATTCAGTACTTC. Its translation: CAWRTSGSGGKNIQYF.

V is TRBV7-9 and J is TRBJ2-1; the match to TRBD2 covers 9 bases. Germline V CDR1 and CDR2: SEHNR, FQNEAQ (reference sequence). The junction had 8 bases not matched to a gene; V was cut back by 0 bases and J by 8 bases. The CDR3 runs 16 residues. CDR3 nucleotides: TGTGCCAGCAGCTTAGCAGGGTTAGCGGGGGATGATGAGCAGTTCTTC. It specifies CASSLAGLAGDDEQFF.

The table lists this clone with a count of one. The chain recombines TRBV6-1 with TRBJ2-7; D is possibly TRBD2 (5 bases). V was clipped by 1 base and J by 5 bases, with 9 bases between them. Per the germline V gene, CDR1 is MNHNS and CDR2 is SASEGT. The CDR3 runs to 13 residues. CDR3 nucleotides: TGTGCCAGCAGTGAAGTAGTGACTAACGAGCAGTACTTC. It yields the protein CASSEVVTNEQYF.

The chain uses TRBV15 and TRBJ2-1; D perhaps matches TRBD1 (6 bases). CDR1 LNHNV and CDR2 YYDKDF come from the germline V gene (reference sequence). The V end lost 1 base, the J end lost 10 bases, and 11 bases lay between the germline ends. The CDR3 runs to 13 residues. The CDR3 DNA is TGTGCCACCAGCAGAGGCCAGGGGTTAGAGCAGTTCTTC. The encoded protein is CATSRGQGLEQFF.

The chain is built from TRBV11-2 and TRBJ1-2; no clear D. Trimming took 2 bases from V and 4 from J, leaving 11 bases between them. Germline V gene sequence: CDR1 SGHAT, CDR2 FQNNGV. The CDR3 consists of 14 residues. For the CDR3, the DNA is TGTGCCAGCAGCTTAAGTTCCGGAACCTATGGCTACACCTTC. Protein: CASSLSSGTYGYTF.

CDR3 in amino acids: CSVGEYYEQYF. The CDR3 region has the DNA TGCAGCGTTGGGGAGTACTACGAGCAGTACTTC. This chain joins TRBV29-1 and TRBJ2-7; the D gene is possibly TRBD2 (5 bases). Germline V CDR1 and CDR2: SQVTM, ANQGSEA. This CDR3 has 11 amino acids. The germline V and J ends were trimmed by 4 bases and 3 bases, with 7 bases remaining between them.

CDR3 in DNA: TGTGCCAGCAGGGGGGGAGCTAACTATGGCTACACCTTC. The encoded protein is CASRGGANYGYTF. The chain links TRBV28 to TRBJ1-2; maybe TRBD1 (5 bases). V shed 6 bases and J shed 0 bases, with 8 bases lying between them. Germline values: CDR1 MDHEN, CDR2 SYDVKM. CDR3 size: 13 residues.

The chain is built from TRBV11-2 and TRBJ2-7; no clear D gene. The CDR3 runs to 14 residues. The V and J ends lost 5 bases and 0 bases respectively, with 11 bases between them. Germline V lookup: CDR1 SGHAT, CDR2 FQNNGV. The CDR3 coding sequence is TGTGCCAGCAGCCGAATTAGTAGCTCCTACGAGCAGTACTTC. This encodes CASSRISSSYEQYF. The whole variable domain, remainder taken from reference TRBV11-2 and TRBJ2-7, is EAGVAQSPRYKIIEKRQSVAFWCNPISGHATLYWYQQILGQGPKLLIQFQNNGVVDDSQLPKDRFSAERLKGVDSTLKIQPAKLEDSAVYLCASSRISSSYEQYFGPGTRLTVT.

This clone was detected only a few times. CDR3 coding DNA: TGTGCCAGCAGCCTCTTTGGGGGCGCGGGGGAGCAGTACTTC. The encoded protein is CASSLFGGAGEQYF. The gene calls are TRBV7-9 and TRBJ2-7; either TRBD1 or TRBD2 may supply D (6 bases each). V lost 5 bases and J 7 bases, leaving 18 bases between the germline ends. This CDR3 region has 14 residues. The germline V gene encodes CDR1 SEHNR and CDR2 FQNEAQ (reference sequence).

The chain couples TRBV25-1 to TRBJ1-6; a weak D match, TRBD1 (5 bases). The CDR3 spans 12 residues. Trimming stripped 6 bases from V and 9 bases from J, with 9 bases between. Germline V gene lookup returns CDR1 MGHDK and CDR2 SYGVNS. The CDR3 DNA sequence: TGTGCCAGCAGGACGGGGCGTTCACCCCTCCACTTT. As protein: CASRTGRSPLHF.

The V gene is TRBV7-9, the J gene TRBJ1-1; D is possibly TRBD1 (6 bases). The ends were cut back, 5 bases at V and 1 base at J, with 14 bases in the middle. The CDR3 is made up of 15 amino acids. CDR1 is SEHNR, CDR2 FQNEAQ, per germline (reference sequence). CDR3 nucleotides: TGTGCCAGCAGCCGCCCGACGACAGGGAACACTGAAGCTTTCTTT. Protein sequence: CASSRPTTGNTEAFF.

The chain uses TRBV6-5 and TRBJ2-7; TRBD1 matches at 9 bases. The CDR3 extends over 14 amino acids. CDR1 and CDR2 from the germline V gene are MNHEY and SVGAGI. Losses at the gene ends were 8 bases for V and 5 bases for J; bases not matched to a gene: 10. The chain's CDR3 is CASLALGQGHEQYF. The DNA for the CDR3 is TGTGCCAGCTTAGCTCTGGGACAGGGCCACGAGCAGTACTTC.

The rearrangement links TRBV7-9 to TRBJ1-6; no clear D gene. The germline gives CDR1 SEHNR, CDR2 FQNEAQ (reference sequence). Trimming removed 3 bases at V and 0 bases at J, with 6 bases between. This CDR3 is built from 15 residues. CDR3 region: CASSLESSYNSPLHF. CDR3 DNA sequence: TGTGCCAGCAGCTTGGAGAGCTCCTATAATTCACCCCTCCACTTT.

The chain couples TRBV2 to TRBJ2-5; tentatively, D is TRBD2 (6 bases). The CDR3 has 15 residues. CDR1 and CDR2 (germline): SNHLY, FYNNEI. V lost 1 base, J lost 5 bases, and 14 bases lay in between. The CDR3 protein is CASSEGPTGGETQYF. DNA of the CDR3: TGTGCCAGCAGTGAAGGACCTACCGGAGGGGAGACCCAGTACTTC.